This TCR beta chain was sequenced during a study of human CD4 T cells and Enterobacteriaceae. CDR3 length: 14 amino acids. V was trimmed by 2 bases and J by 4 bases, leaving 11 bases between them. The germline V gene has CDR1 MNHEY and CDR2 SMNVEV (reference sequence). This table comes from immunoSEQ multiplex PCR, and its TCRdb copy is limited to in-frame clones, with some not included. The sample lists fewer than 35,000 clones; approximately 81% were seen once. Memory CD4+ T cells were sorted as all CD4+ cells except CD45RA+CCR7+CD95- naive cells, over 95% pure. This clonotype was obtained from a human donor in good health. The gene calls are TRBV27 and TRBJ1-1, with a weak D call TRBD1 (5 bases). Material: memory CD4+ T cells from blood. The CDR3 region has the DNA TGTGCCAGCAGTTTAGCAGGGTCGGCCACTGAAGCTTTCTTT. Residues: CASSLAGSATEAFF.